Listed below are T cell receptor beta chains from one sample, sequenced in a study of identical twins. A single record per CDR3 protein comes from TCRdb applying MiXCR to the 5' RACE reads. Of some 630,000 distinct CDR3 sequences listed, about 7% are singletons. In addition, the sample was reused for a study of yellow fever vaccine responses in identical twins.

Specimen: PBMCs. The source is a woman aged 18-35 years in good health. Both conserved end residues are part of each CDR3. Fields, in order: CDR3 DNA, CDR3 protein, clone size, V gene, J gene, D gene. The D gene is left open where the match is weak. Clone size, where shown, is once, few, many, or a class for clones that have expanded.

TGCAGTGCTCCACTAGATCCTTCAGATACGCAGTATTTT,CSAPLDPSDTQYF,many,TRBV20-1,TRBJ2-3,.
TGTGCCAGCAGCTTAGGGAGGGTTGAGCAGTTCTTC,CASSLGRVEQFF,many,TRBV7-9,TRBJ2-1,.
TGTGCCAGCAGCCAAGAGACGGGACTGCCACAGTACTTC,CASSQETGLPQYF,few,TRBV3-1,TRBJ2-5,.
TGCGCCAGCAGCCAAGATACCGCAACGCCCCAGCATTTT,CASSQDTATPQHF,.,TRBV4-1,TRBJ1-5,.
TGCAGTGCTAGAGATAGGGCTAGCGGGGTAAAGAATGAGCAGTTCTTC,CSARDRASGVKNEQFF,few,TRBV20-1,TRBJ2-1,TRBD2
TGCGCCAGCAGCTTGCAGTCCGGCGGGCCCATGATCTTC,CASSLQSGGPMIF,.,TRBV5-1,TRBJ2-1,.
TGTGCCAGCAGTGCGGGAGACGGCACAGATACGCAGTATTTT,CASSAGDGTDTQYF,few,TRBV2,TRBJ2-3,.
TGCAGCGTCACCCAGGGTTCCTTTAATGAAAAACTGTTTTTT,CSVTQGSFNEKLFF,many,TRBV29-1,TRBJ1-4,.
TGTGCCATCAAACCGGACAGGACTAACACTGAAGCTTTCTTT,CAIKPDRTNTEAFF,many,TRBV10-3,TRBJ1-1,TRBD1
TGTGCCAGCAGCTCCGATCTTGCAACTAATGAAAAACTGTTTTTT,CASSSDLATNEKLFF,few,TRBV7-9,TRBJ1-4,.
TGTGCCAGCAGCTTAAACAGGGAGGGTGGCTACACCTTC,CASSLNREGGYTF,few,TRBV7-9,TRBJ1-2,.
TGTGCCAGCCTCAGGGCCTTCGGTGAAAAACTGTTTTTT,CASLRAFGEKLFF,.,TRBV27,TRBJ1-4,.
TGTGCCATAGGACACGATAGCAATCAGCCCCAGCATTTT,CAIGHDSNQPQHF,few,TRBV12-3/TRBV12-4,TRBJ1-5,.
TGTGCCAGCAGTCAAGAAACTGGAATGAACACTGAAGCTTTCTTT,CASSQETGMNTEAFF,many,TRBV27,TRBJ1-1,.
TGTGCCAGCAGCTTCTCCCGACAGGCGTTTTACGAGCAGTACTTC,CASSFSRQAFYEQYF,few,TRBV5-8,TRBJ2-7,.
TGTGCCGGGGTAGCGGCACTTCTCCCCTCCTACAATGAGCAGTTCTTC,CAGVAALLPSYNEQFF,few,TRBV2,TRBJ2-1,.
TGCGCCAGCAGCTTGGCTAGCGGGGGGATCCCAGATACGCAGTATTTT,CASSLASGGIPDTQYF,.,TRBV5-1,TRBJ2-3,TRBD2
TGTGCCATCACCAAGGACATTTACAATGAGCAGTTCTTC,CAITKDIYNEQFF,.,TRBV10-3,TRBJ2-1,.
TGTGCCAGCAGTTACGGGGGACAGGGAAACACTGAAGCTTTCTTT,CASSYGGQGNTEAFF,few,TRBV6-5,TRBJ1-1,TRBD1
TGCAGTGCTAGGAACAGGCCTAGCACAGATACGCAGTATTTT,CSARNRPSTDTQYF,many,TRBV20-1,TRBJ2-3,.
TGTGCCAGCAGCAGGACAGGGGGCTTGGATCAGCCCCAGCATTTT,CASSRTGGLDQPQHF,.,TRBV3-1,TRBJ1-5,TRBD1
TGCGCCAGCAGCGCGCAGACTAGCGGGTTATCTGGGGCCAACGTCCTGACTTTC,CASSAQTSGLSGANVLTF,few,TRBV5-1,TRBJ2-6,TRBD2
TGCAGTGCTAGAGTCCCTAGCGGGAGGGGGACCTACGAGCAGTACTTC,CSARVPSGRGTYEQYF,.,TRBV20-1,TRBJ2-7,TRBD2
TGCGCCAGCAGCGCCGACTACTACGAGCAGTACTTC,CASSADYYEQYF,few,TRBV5-1,TRBJ2-7,.
TGTGCCAGCACGGCCGGGACTAGCGGGAAAGAGACCCAGTACTTC,CASTAGTSGKETQYF,few,TRBV6-2/TRBV6-3,TRBJ2-5,TRBD2
TGTGCCAGCAGTGTAACTCGAGGGACTGAAGCTTTCTTT,CASSVTRGTEAFF,few,TRBV6-4,TRBJ1-1,.
TGTGCCAGCAGCGCTAGCGGGGGGGCCATCAATGAGCAGTTCTTC,CASSASGGAINEQFF,.,TRBV9,TRBJ2-1,TRBD2
TGTGCCAGCAGTTTTGGGGAAGGCGGGGAGCTGTTTTTT,CASSFGEGGELFF,.,TRBV12-3/TRBV12-4,TRBJ2-2,.
TGCGCCAGTAAGACCGCGTATGGTACTGATGAGCAGTTCTTC,CASKTAYGTDEQFF,.,TRBV10-2,TRBJ2-1,.
TGTGCCAGCAGCTTAAGCGGCGGGAGGACTGAAGCTTTCTTT,CASSLSGGRTEAFF,.,TRBV7-2,TRBJ1-1,.
TGCAGTGCTACCCTTGGGGGCATGAACACTGAAGCTTTCTTT,CSATLGGMNTEAFF,few,TRBV20-1,TRBJ1-1,.
TGCGCCAGCAGACCGGACAGGGTGAACACTGAAGCTTTCTTT,CASRPDRVNTEAFF,few,TRBV5-1,TRBJ1-1,TRBD1
TGCGCCAGCAGTGAGTCGGGGACTAGCGGGAGATACGAGCAGTACTTC,CASSESGTSGRYEQYF,few,TRBV10-2,TRBJ2-7,TRBD2
TGCAGCGCACGGGTTAATGAAAAACTGTTTTTT,CSARVNEKLFF,.,TRBV29-1,TRBJ1-4,.
TGCAGTGCAAATACAGGGGACTATGGCTACACCTTC,CSANTGDYGYTF,few,TRBV20-1,TRBJ1-2,TRBD1
TGTGCCACCAGCAGAGAGGGTCTCAATCAGCCCCAGCATTTT,CATSREGLNQPQHF,many,TRBV15,TRBJ1-5,.
TGCGCCAGCAGCCCCCGGACAGCAACTAATGAAAAACTGTTTTTT,CASSPRTATNEKLFF,many,TRBV4-1,TRBJ1-4,.